This T cell receptor beta chain was recovered during a study of cytomegalovirus exposure and HLA in healthy donors. The overall study: The same platform used for the approximately 670 first-cohort repertoires was also used for the 100 to 150 validation repertoires, as a later analysis reported. Study-wide findings and caveats: As confirmed in vitro, a few CMV-associated chains were specific for CMV antigens.

The repertoire was sequenced with immunoSEQ multiplex PCR; TCRdb's copy has only in-frame clones and lacks some. The data show more than 150,000 clones, with more than 75% seen just once and approximately 3.1% held by the top ten. The CDR3 covers 14 residues. Germline CDR1 reads MDHEN; CDR2 reads SYDVKM. Losses at the gene ends were 3 bases for V and 6 bases for J; bases not matched to a gene: 6. With respect to this clone: What it recognizes is unknown.

The chain has TRBV28 and TRBJ2-7, with 9 positions matching TRBD2. The sample consisted of PBMCs. The clonotype originates from a man aged 18 to 35 in good health and CMV-seronegative. CDR3 amino acids: CASSFGTSSGEQYF. Written as DNA, the CDR3 is TGTGCCAGCAGTTTTGGGACTAGCTCGGGCGAGCAGTACTTC.